Listed below are T cell receptor beta chains from one sample, sequenced in a study of blood T cells in healthy people across ages. TCRdb re-called the 5' RACE reads through MiXCR, storing one row per CDR3 protein. The sample includes about 1.5 million distinct CDR3 sequences, about 40% of them seen just once. The sequencing sample was made of blood. The receptors stem from a young woman in good health. Both conserved end residues are part of each CDR3. A D gene is named only where the DNA matches it firmly. The listing skips clone size in some rows; elsewhere it reads once, few, many or a size class.

j_call clone_size d_call v_call cdr3_aa cdr3_nt
TRBJ1-1 few TRBD1 TRBV7-9 CASSLMGQGAEAFF TGTGCCAGCAGCTTGATGGGACAGGGGGCTGAAGCTTTCTTT
TRBJ2-2 - TRBD1 TRBV20-1 CSAPWAGQGTGELFF TGCAGTGCTCCCTGGGCGGGACAGGGGACCGGGGAGCTGTTTTTT
TRBJ2-7 - - TRBV2 CASSEGRPEQYF TGTGCCAGCAGTGAAGGTCGGCCCGAGCAGTACTTC
TRBJ1-5 once - TRBV10-3 CATFGRQGDQPQHF TGTGCCACGTTCGGCCGGCAGGGCGATCAGCCCCAGCATTTT
TRBJ2-3 few - TRBV20-1 CSAPQGGTPTDTQYF TGCAGTGCCCCCCAAGGCGGGACACCCACAGATACGCAGTATTTT
TRBJ2-3 - - TRBV11-1 CASSSVVSGASTNYATDTQYF TGTGCCAGCAGCTCTGTAGTGTCGGGGGCGAGTACTAACTACGCCACAGATACGCAGTATTTT
TRBJ2-6 - TRBD1 TRBV7-9 CASSSPRTGRPGANVLTF TGTGCCAGCAGCTCCCCCCGGACAGGGCGTCCTGGGGCCAACGTCCTGACTTTC
TRBJ2-3 few - TRBV20-1 CSARDWGTATDTQYF TGCAGTGCTAGAGATTGGGGGACGGCCACAGATACGCAGTATTTT
TRBJ1-2 - TRBD1 TRBV12-3/TRBV12-4 CASSLIGTTGVYGYTF TGTGCCAGCAGTTTAATCGGGACGACAGGGGTCTATGGCTACACCTTC
TRBJ2-7 - - TRBV27 CASSLFGGVGSSYEQYF TGTGCCAGCAGTTTATTCGGAGGGGTGGGAAGCTCCTACGAGCAGTACTTC
TRBJ2-3 - TRBD2 TRBV27 CASSLGGSTDTRYF TGTGCCAGCAGTTTAGGCGGGAGCACAGATACGCGGTATTTT
TRBJ2-4 few - TRBV21-1 CASSKGLSQISDIQYF TGTGCCAGCAGCAAAGGATTGAGTCAGATATCAGACATTCAGTACTTC
TRBJ2-5 once - TRBV20-1 CSARLKNEQYF TGCAGTGCTAGATTAAAAAATGAGCAGTACTTC
TRBJ2-7 - - TRBV21-1 CASSKSGQGLGGTQYF TGTGCCAGCAGCAAATCCGGCCAGGGGCTCGGCGGAACGCAGTACTTC
TRBJ2-1 - TRBD2 TRBV4-1 CANNRVAGGPDSYNEQFF TGCGCCAACAACCGCGTAGCGGGAGGGCCCGATTCCTACAATGAGCAGTTCTTC
TRBJ2-5 - TRBD2 TRBV12-3/TRBV12-4 CASEGREGPEQYF TGTGCCAGCGAAGGGCGGGAGGGGCCTGAGCAGTACTTC
TRBJ1-2 - - TRBV14 CASSQGYGGTGYGYTF TGTGCCAGCAGCCAAGGGTACGGTGGGACGGGCTATGGCTACACCTTC
TRBJ2-3 few - TRBV4-1 CASSQGWSTDTQYF TGCGCCAGCAGCCAGGGATGGTCCACAGATACGCAGTATTTT
TRBJ1-2 - - TRBV12-3/TRBV12-4 CASSFEMQSYTF TGTGCCAGCAGTTTTGAAATGCAGAGCTACACCTTC
TRBJ2-7 - - TRBV28 CASSHDINEQYF TGTGCCAGCAGTCACGACATCAATGAGCAGTACTTC